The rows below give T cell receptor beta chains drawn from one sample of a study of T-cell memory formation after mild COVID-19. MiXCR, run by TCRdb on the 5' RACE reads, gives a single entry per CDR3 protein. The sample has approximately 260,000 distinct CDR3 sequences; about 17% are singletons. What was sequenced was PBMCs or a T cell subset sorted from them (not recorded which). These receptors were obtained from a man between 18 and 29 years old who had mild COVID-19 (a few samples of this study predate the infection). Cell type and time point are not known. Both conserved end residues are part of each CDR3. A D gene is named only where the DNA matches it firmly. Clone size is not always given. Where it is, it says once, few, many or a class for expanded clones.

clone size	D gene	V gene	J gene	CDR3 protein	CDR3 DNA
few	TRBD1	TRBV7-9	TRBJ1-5	CASSPQGGKGQPQHF	TGTGCCAGCAGCCCTCAGGGGGGGAAGGGCCAGCCCCAGCATTTT
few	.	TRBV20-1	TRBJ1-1	CSARDQGRTEAFF	TGCAGTGCTAGAGACCAGGGGAGGACTGAAGCTTTCTTT
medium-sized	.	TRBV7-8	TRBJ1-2	CASSLGQAWANYGYTF	TGTGCCAGCAGCCTCGGACAAGCCTGGGCTAACTATGGCTACACCTTC
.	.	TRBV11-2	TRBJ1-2	CASSSLQGAYGYTF	TGTGCCAGCAGCTCACTACAGGGTGCCTATGGCTACACCTTC
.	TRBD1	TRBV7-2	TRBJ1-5	CASSLDTKPRDSIYSNQPQHF	TGTGCCAGCAGCTTAGACACAAAACCCAGGGACAGCATCTATAGCAATCAGCCCCAGCATTTT
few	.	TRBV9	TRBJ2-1	CASSGGFGRGHNEQFF	TGTGCCAGCAGCGGGGGGTTTGGACGGGGCCACAATGAGCAGTTCTTC
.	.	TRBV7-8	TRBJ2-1	CASSLVKRSNEQFF	TGTGCCAGCAGCTTAGTTAAGCGGAGCAATGAGCAGTTCTTC
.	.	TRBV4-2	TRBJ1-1	CASSQDRALRKATFF	TGTGCCAGCAGCCAAGATCGGGCGCTCAGGAAGGCAACTTTCTTT
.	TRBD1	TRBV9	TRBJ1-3	CASRVGTARNTIYF	TGTGCCAGCAGAGTCGGGACAGCAAGAAACACCATATATTTT
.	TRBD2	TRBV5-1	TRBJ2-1	CASSLVRGRNEQFF	TGCGCCAGCAGCTTGGTGCGGGGGAGGAATGAGCAGTTCTTC
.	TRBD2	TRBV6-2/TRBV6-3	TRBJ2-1	CASSWTSGAYNEQFF	TGTGCCAGCAGCTGGACTAGCGGGGCGTACAATGAGCAGTTCTTC
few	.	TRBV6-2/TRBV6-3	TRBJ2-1	CASSYSDTSYNEQFF	TGTGCCAGCAGTTACTCAGACACCTCCTACAATGAGCAGTTCTTC
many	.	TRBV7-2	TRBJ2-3	CASSPYTTDTQYF	TGTGCCAGCAGCCCCTACACCACAGATACGCAGTATTTT
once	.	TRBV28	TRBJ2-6	CARSWGGAGANVLTF	TGTGCCAGGAGTTGGGGGGGCGCTGGGGCCAACGTCCTGACTTTC
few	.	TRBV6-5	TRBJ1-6	CAATRGNNSPLHF	TGTGCCGCGACCAGAGGGAATAATTCACCCCTCCACTTT
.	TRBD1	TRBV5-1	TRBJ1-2	CASSLGSGQFYGYTF	TGCGCCAGCAGCTTAGGCTCGGGACAGTTCTATGGCTACACCTTC
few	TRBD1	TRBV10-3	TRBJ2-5	CAISETGDRGETQYF	TGTGCCATCAGTGAAACCGGGGACAGGGGAGAGACCCAGTACTTC
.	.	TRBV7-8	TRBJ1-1	CASSLRPRGPEAFF	TGTGCCAGCAGCTTGCGACCCAGGGGTCCTGAAGCTTTCTTT
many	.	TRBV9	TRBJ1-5	CASSVGGNSNQPQHF	TGTGCCAGCAGCGTAGGGGGTAATAGCAATCAGCCCCAGCATTTT
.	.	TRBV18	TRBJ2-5	CASSPPGRVGETQYF	TGTGCCAGCTCACCACCGGGAAGGGTCGGAGAGACCCAGTACTTC
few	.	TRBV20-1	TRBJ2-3	CSARRWGVGDTQYF	TGCAGTGCTAGACGGTGGGGTGTCGGGGATACGCAGTATTTT
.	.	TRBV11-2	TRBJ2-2	CASSLDWVTGELFF	TGTGCCAGCAGCTTAGATTGGGTAACCGGGGAGCTGTTTTTT
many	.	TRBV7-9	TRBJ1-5	CASSLAAGDQPQHF	TGTGCCAGCAGCTTAGCGGCGGGAGATCAGCCCCAGCATTTT
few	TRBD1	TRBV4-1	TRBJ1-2	CASSQFGQEFNYGYTF	TGCGCCAGCAGCCAATTCGGACAGGAATTTAACTATGGCTACACCTTC
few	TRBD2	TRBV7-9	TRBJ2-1	CASGTSGVVNEQFF	TGTGCCAGCGGTACTAGCGGGGTGGTTAATGAGCAGTTCTTC
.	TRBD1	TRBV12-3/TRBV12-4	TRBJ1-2	CASGHRGIGGYTF	TGTGCCAGCGGACACAGGGGGATCGGCGGCTACACCTTC
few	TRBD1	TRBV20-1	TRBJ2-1	CSVALSRDRHNEQFF	TGCAGTGTTGCGCTCAGCCGGGACAGACACAATGAGCAGTTCTTC
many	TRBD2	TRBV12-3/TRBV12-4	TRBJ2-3	CASSLPTSGGSTQYF	TGTGCCAGCAGTTTACCGACTAGCGGGGGTAGCACGCAGTATTTT
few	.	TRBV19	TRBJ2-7	CASRRGPAYEQYF	TGTGCCAGTAGGAGGGGTCCAGCCTACGAGCAGTACTTC
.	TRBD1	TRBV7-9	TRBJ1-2	CASSAGQDYGYTF	TGTGCCAGCAGCGCGGGACAGGACTATGGCTACACCTTC
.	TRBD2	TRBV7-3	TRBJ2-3	CASSISGGANTQYF	TGTGCCAGCAGCATTAGCGGGGGGGCGAATACGCAGTATTTT
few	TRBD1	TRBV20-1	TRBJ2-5	CSADGQGWTQYF	TGCAGTGCTGATGGACAGGGGTGGACCCAGTACTTC
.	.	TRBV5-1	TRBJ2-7	CASSPGIGFHAYEQYF	TGCGCCAGCAGCCCCGGGATCGGGTTTCACGCCTACGAGCAGTACTTC
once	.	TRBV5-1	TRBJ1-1	CASRSGKGGSAFF	TGCGCCAGCAGATCCGGGAAAGGGGGATCAGCTTTCTTT
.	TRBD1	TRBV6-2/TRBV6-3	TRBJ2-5	CASSRWDSQETQYF	TGTGCCAGCAGTCGATGGGACAGTCAAGAGACCCAGTACTTC
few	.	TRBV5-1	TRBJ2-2	CASSLIGYGELFF	TGCGCCAGCAGCTTGATCGGGTATGGGGAGCTGTTTTTT
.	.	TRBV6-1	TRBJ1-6	CASTEARFRRWPLHF	TGTGCCAGCACAGAGGCCAGGTTCCGGCGATGGCCCCTCCACTTT
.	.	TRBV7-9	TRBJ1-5	CASSEGFPNQPQHF	TGTGCCAGCAGCGAGGGGTTTCCCAATCAGCCCCAGCATTTT
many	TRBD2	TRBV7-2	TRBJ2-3	CASSSERGVRTQYF	TGTGCCAGCAGCTCTGAGCGGGGGGTCCGTACGCAGTATTTT
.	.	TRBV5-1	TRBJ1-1	CASSLGRGSMNTEAFF	TGCGCCAGCAGCTTAGGCAGAGGATCGATGAACACTGAAGCTTTCTTT
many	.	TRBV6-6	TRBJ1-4	CASHSNDGTTNEKLFF	TGTGCCAGCCATTCAAACGACGGCACAACTAATGAAAAACTGTTTTTT
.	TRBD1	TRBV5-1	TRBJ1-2	CASSLTPGQANYGYTF	TGCGCCAGCAGCTTGACACCCGGACAGGCTAACTATGGCTACACCTTC
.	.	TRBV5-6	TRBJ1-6	CASSLAAGLVSPLHF	TGTGCCAGCAGCTTGGCTGCAGGGTTGGTTTCACCCCTCCACTTT
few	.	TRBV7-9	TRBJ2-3	CASSLVTTDTQYF	TGTGCCAGCAGCTTAGTGACCACAGATACGCAGTATTTT
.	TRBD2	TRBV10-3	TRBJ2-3	CAISPGLAGGPETDTQYF	TGTGCCATCAGTCCCGGACTAGCGGGGGGGCCCGAGACAGATACGCAGTATTTT
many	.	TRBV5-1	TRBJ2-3	CASSSTDTQYF	TGTGCCAGCAGCTCCACAGATACGCAGTATTTT
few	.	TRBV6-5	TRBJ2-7	CASRSAYEQYF	TGTGCCAGCAGGAGTGCCTACGAGCAGTACTTC
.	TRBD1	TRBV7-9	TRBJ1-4	CASSSDQGAINEKLFF	TGTGCCAGCAGCTCAGACCAGGGGGCGATTAATGAAAAACTGTTTTTT